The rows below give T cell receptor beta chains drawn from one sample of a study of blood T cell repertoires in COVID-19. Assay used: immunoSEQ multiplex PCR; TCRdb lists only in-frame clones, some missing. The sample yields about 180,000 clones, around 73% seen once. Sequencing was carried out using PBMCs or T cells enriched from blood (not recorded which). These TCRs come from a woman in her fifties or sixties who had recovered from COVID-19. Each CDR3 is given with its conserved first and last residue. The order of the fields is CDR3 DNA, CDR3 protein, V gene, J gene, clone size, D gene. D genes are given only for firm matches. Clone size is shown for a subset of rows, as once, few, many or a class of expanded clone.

DNA: TGTGCCAGCAGTCAACAGGGCTTCGGAGGCTACACCTTC; CDR3: CASSQQGFGGYTF; V: TRBV27; J: TRBJ1-2; size: once; D: NA
DNA: TGTGCCACCCAGCGGGAGCGTGTATCCTCCTACAATGAGCAGTTCTTC; CDR3: CATQRERVSSYNEQFF; V: TRBV7-9; J: TRBJ2-1; size: NA; D: TRBD2
DNA: TGTGCCAGCAGCCCGGGACTCTTTTACGAGCAGTACTTC; CDR3: CASSPGLFYEQYF; V: TRBV6-5; J: TRBJ2-7; size: NA; D: NA
DNA: TGTGCCAGCAGCCCTCCAGGGGGCACTAATGAAAAACTGTTTTTT; CDR3: CASSPPGGTNEKLFF; V: TRBV3-1/TRBV3-2; J: TRBJ1-4; size: NA; D: TRBD1
DNA: TGTGCCAGCAGATCAATTGAAACGCGTTGGCAGTACTTC; CDR3: CASRSIETRWQYF; V: TRBV6-5; J: TRBJ2-7; size: NA; D: NA
DNA: TGCGCCAGCAGCCAGGAGCTAGCGGGAAATCCAGATACGCAGTATTTT; CDR3: CASSQELAGNPDTQYF; V: TRBV4-3; J: TRBJ2-3; size: NA; D: TRBD2
DNA: TGTGCCAGCAGTCTTGGACTGGGGGGGACCGGGGAGCTGTTTTTT; CDR3: CASSLGLGGTGELFF; V: TRBV28; J: TRBJ2-2; size: NA; D: TRBD2
DNA: TGTGCCAGCAGTTACTCGCGGGAGGGGTTCGGGGAGCAGTACTTC; CDR3: CASSYSREGFGEQYF; V: TRBV6-5; J: TRBJ2-7; size: NA; D: TRBD2
DNA: TGTGCCAGTAGTATCAGGGACTCCTACGAGCAGTACTTC; CDR3: CASSIRDSYEQYF; V: TRBV19; J: TRBJ2-7; size: NA; D: NA
DNA: TGTGCCAGCAGCTCCGGGACAGAGGCCGAGCAGTACTTC; CDR3: CASSSGTEAEQYF; V: TRBV5-5; J: TRBJ2-7; size: NA; D: TRBD1
DNA: TGTGCCAGCAGTCCTCCTGGACAGGGCTTTAACTATGGCTACACCTTC; CDR3: CASSPPGQGFNYGYTF; V: TRBV28; J: TRBJ1-2; size: NA; D: TRBD1
DNA: TGTGCCACCGGGGATGGGACTAGCAATACCGGGGAGCTGTTTTTT; CDR3: CATGDGTSNTGELFF; V: TRBV24-1; J: TRBJ2-2; size: once; D: TRBD2
DNA: TGTGCCAGCAGTTTATCTGCTGGTTTTACAGGCCACTACGAGCAGTACTTC; CDR3: CASSLSAGFTGHYEQYF; V: TRBV28; J: TRBJ2-7; size: NA; D: NA
DNA: TGTGCCAGCAGACAACAGGGGACCTACGAGCAGTACTTC; CDR3: CASRQQGTYEQYF; V: TRBV3-1/TRBV3-2; J: TRBJ2-7; size: NA; D: TRBD1
DNA: TGTGCCAGCAATAAAAGGACTGGAGATACGCAGTATTTT; CDR3: CASNKRTGDTQYF; V: TRBV9; J: TRBJ2-3; size: NA; D: NA
DNA: TGCGCCAGCAGAGGAATGGGGCGCACAGATACGCAGTATTTT; CDR3: CASRGMGRTDTQYF; V: TRBV5-1; J: TRBJ2-3; size: NA; D: NA